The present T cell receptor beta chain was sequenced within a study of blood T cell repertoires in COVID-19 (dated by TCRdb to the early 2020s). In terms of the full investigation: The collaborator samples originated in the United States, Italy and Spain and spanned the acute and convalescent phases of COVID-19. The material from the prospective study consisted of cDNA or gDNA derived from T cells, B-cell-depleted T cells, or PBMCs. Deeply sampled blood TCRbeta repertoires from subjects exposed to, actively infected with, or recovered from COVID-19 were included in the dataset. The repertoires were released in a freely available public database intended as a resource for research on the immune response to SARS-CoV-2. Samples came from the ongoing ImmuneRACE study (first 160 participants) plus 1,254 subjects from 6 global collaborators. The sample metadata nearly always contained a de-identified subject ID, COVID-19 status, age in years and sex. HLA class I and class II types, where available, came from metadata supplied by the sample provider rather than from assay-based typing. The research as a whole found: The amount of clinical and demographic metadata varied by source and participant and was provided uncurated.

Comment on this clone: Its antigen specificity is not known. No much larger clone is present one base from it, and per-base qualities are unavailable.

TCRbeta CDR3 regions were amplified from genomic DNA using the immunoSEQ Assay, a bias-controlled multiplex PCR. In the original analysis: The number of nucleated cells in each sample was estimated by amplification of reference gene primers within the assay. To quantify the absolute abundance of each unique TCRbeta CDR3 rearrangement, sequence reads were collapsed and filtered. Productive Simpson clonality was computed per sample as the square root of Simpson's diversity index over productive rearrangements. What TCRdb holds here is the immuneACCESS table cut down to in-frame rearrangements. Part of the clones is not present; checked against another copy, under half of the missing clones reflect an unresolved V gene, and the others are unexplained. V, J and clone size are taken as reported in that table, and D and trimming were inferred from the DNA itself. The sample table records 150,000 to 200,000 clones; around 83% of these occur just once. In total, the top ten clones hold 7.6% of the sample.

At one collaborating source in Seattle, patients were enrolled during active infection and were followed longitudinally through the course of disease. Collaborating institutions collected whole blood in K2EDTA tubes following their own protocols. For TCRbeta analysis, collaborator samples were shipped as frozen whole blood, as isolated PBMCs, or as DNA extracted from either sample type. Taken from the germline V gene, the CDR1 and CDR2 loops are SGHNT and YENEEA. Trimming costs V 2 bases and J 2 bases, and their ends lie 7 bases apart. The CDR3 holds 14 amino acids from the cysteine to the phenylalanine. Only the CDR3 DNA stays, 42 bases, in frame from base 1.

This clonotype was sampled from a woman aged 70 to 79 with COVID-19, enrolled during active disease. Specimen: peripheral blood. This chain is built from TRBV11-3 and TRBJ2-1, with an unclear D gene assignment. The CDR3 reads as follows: CASSLNYAYNEQFF. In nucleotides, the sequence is TGTGCCAGCAGCTTAAACTATGCCTACAATGAGCAGTTCTTC.